One sample yielded the 20 T cell receptor beta chains listed below, sequenced in a study of blood T cell repertoires in COVID-19. TCRdb keeps only in-frame clones here, not all; method: immunoSEQ multiplex PCR. The table has 95,000 to 100,000 clones, approximately 89% seen once. The sample comprised peripheral blood. Receptors were obtained from a woman in her 30s with acute or convalescent COVID-19.

The J gene is TRBJ2-7, the V gene TRBV5-1, with D perhaps matching TRBD1 (5 bases). Germline loops: CDR1 SGHRS, CDR2 YFSETQ. Trimming shortened V by 4 bases and J by 2 bases, and 13 bases separated the two germline ends. The CDR3 covers 14 residues. CDR3 sequence (DNA): TGCGCCAGCAGCCCCGACTGGACAACCTACGAGCAGTACTTC. It encodes CASSPDWTTYEQYF.

This sequence joins TRBV4-1 and TRBJ1-2; TRBD1 matches at 9 bases. The V and J ends lost 2 bases and 8 bases, in that order; junction bases with no gene match: 6. Germline CDR1 and CDR2: MGHRA and YSYEKL. The CDR3 contains 14 residues. DNA of the CDR3: TGCGCCAGCAGCCAACCGGGACAGGGAGGAGGCTACACCTTC. Translated: CASSQPGQGGGYTF.

About this clone: This sequence may be a read error, since a much larger clone differs from it by one base. The V call is TRBV7-6, the J call TRBJ2-3; maybe TRBD1 (6 bases). The CDR3 loop spans 14 amino acids. V dropped 5 bases and J dropped 0 bases, with 9 bases sitting between them. Germline-derived CDR1 and CDR2 are SGHVS and FNYEAQ. The CDR3 sequence is CASSRTASTDTQYF. In DNA form, the CDR3 reads TGTGCCAGCAGCCGGACAGCGAGCACAGATACGCAGTATTTT.

V is TRBV6-1 and J is TRBJ2-3; TRBD1 is a possible D gene (6 bases). The V and J ends lost 3 bases and 2 bases respectively, with 18 bases between them. CDR3 length: 17 amino acids. The germline gives CDR1 MNHNS, CDR2 SASEGT. This CDR3 is CASSDPQGRGFTDTQYF. The CDR3 nucleotides are TGTGCCAGCAGTGATCCTCAAGGCAGGGGTTTCACAGATACGCAGTATTTT.

The chain uses TRBV11-2 and TRBJ2-2; TRBD1 aligns across 10 bases. This CDR3 contains 15 residues. V was pared by 5 bases and J by 2 bases, with 2 bases of the junction left unmatched. Germline CDR1 and CDR2: SGHAT and FQNNGV. The CDR3 DNA reads as TGTGCCAGCAGCCTGACAGGGGGCAACACCGGGGAGCTGTTTTTT. Its translation is CASSLTGGNTGELFF.

This chain uses TRBV9 with TRBJ1-1; no definite D call. CDR3 length equals 15 residues. Trimming shortened V by 4 bases and J by 5 bases, and 18 bases separated the two germline ends. Germline V lookup: CDR1 SGDLS, CDR2 YYNGEE. CDR3 protein: CASSLTPARGTEAFF. In DNA form, the CDR3 reads TGTGCCAGCAGCTTGACCCCAGCCCGAGGTACTGAAGCTTTCTTT.

The CDR3 region has the DNA TGTGCCTGGAATAGGCGGGGGCCCTATGGCTACACCTTC. Protein product: CAWNRRGPYGYTF. The chain has TRBV30 and TRBJ1-2; D might be TRBD1 (6 bases). The V end lost 4 bases, the J end lost 4 bases, and 13 bases lay between the germline ends. This CDR3 is built from 13 residues. Germline loops: CDR1 GTSNPN, CDR2 SVGIG (reference sequence).

The genes are TRBV6-6 and TRBJ1-6; 9 bases match TRBD1. This CDR3 spans 14 amino acids. After removal of 4 bases from V and 11 bases from J, the junction contained 6 bases not matched to a gene. In germline, CDR1 is MNHNY, CDR2 SVGAGI (reference sequence). The CDR3 sequence: CASSWGQGYAPLHF. The CDR3 DNA is TGTGCCAGCAGTTGGGGACAGGGTTATGCACCCCTCCACTTT.

V usage is TRBV27 and J usage is TRBJ2-1; TRBD1 matches at 12 bases. Germline CDR1 is MNHEY and CDR2 is SMNVEV (reference sequence). V shed 5 bases and J 8 bases; nucleotides not matched to a gene: 10. The CDR3 loop spans 16 amino acids. CDR3 in amino acids: CASSGQGTGGWDEQFF. CDR3 sequence (DNA): TGTGCCAGCAGTGGCCAGGGGACAGGGGGCTGGGATGAGCAGTTCTTC.

The CDR3: CASSELLGEASYEQYF. The DNA for the CDR3 is TGTGCCAGCAGTGAACTCTTGGGGGAGGCTTCTTACGAGCAGTACTTC. The chain couples TRBV6-1 to TRBJ2-7, with a possible D match to TRBD2 (6 bases). Germline CDR1 is MNHNS and CDR2 is SASEGT. V was cut by 2 bases and J by 4 bases, with 18 bases left in between. The CDR3 spans 16 residues.

This sequence joins TRBV7-2 and TRBJ2-2; D is unclear. The germline CDR1 and CDR2 sequences are SGHTA and FQGNSA. The ends were cut back, 6 bases at V and 4 bases at J, with 9 bases in the middle. The CDR3 covers 13 residues. The CDR3 loop reads CASRQQTTGELFF. The CDR3 DNA sequence: TGTGCCAGCAGACAACAGACCACCGGGGAGCTGTTTTTT.

This chain uses TRBV5-1 with TRBJ1-1, with a weak D call TRBD1 (6 bases). V lost 0 bases to trimming and J lost 2 bases, with 11 bases between them. From germline, CDR1 is SGHRS and CDR2 YFSETQ. The CDR3 loop spans 15 amino acids. DNA of the CDR3: TGCGCCAGCAGCTTGGAGGGACACCCAAACACTGAAGCTTTCTTT. Translated, it gives CASSLEGHPNTEAFF.

J is TRBJ1-5 and V is TRBV19; a weak D match, TRBD1 (5 bases). The germline V and J ends were trimmed by 6 bases and 4 bases, with 10 bases remaining between them. This CDR3 has 13 amino acids. Germline V CDR1 and CDR2: LNHDA, SQIVND (reference sequence). CDR3 amino acids: CASRGAPNQPQHF. In DNA, the CDR3 is TGTGCCAGTAGAGGGGCGCCGAATCAGCCCCAGCATTTT. Full variable domain (remainder filled in from reference TRBV19 and TRBJ1-5): DGGITQSPKYLFRKEGQNVTLSCEQNLNHDAMYWYRQDPGQGLRLIYYSQIVNDFQKGDIAEGYSVSREKKESFPLTVTSAQKNPTAFYLCASRGAPNQPQHFGDGTRLSIL.

The chain has TRBV7-9 and TRBJ1-1; tentatively, D is TRBD1 (6 bases). Germline assignment: CDR1 SEHNR and CDR2 FQNEAQ (reference sequence). V lost 8 bases and J 5 bases, leaving 12 bases between the germline ends. This CDR3 contains 12 residues. The CDR3 nucleotides are TGTGCCAGCCGACAGGCCCTTACTGAAGCTTTCTTT. Encoded protein: CASRQALTEAFF.

The chain has TRBV21-1 and TRBJ1-5; the table's D call TRBD1 went unverified against the DNA. TRBV21-1 corresponds to a pseudogene. This CDR3 is 17 amino acids long. The DNA for the CDR3 is TGTGCCAGCAGCAAACGGCCAGGGACAGCTAGCAATCAGCCCCAGCATTTT. Translation gives CASSKRPGTASNQPQHF.

The chain has TRBV19 and TRBJ1-2; 7 nucleotides align to TRBD1. The CDR3 covers 15 residues. Germline V CDR1 and CDR2: LNHDA, SQIVND (reference sequence). J gave up 2 bases and V 5 bases, and 8 bases lay outside the gene matches. In DNA, the CDR3 is TGTGCCAGTAGTCCGGACTCGACAGGGAACTATGGCTACACCTTC. Translated, it gives CASSPDSTGNYGYTF.

The chain uses TRBV5-1 and TRBJ1-2; 7 bases fit TRBD1. Germline V gene lookup returns CDR1 SGHRS and CDR2 YFSETQ. CDR3 length: 15 amino acids. V was pared by 3 bases and J by 2 bases, with 7 bases of the junction left unmatched. The CDR3: CASSYGTVRNYGYTF. Here the CDR3 DNA reads TGCGCCAGCAGCTACGGGACAGTCCGAAACTATGGCTACACCTTC.

This clone was seen a single time. The CDR3 region has the DNA TGTGCCTGGAGTGTGGGACAGGGGGCCTACGAGCAGTACTTC. As protein: CAWSVGQGAYEQYF. The V and J genes are TRBV30 and TRBJ2-7, with 11 nucleotides matching TRBD1. The J segment lost 2 bases and the V segment lost 0 bases, leaving 0 bases of the junction unmatched. This CDR3 has 14 residues. Per the germline V gene, CDR1 is GTSNPN and CDR2 is SVGIG (reference sequence).

This chain joins TRBV6-5 and TRBJ2-3; 7 positions agree with TRBD2. CDR1 and CDR2 (germline): MNHEY, SVGAGI. There are 13 residues in the CDR3. After removal of 0 bases from V and 7 bases from J, the junction contained 1 base not matched to a gene. CDR3 amino acids: CASSYSREYTQYF. In DNA, the CDR3 is TGTGCCAGCAGTTACTCGCGGGAGTATACGCAGTATTTT.

The rearrangement joins TRBV5-1 to TRBJ1-2; a weak D match, TRBD1 (5 bases). This CDR3 comprises 13 residues. V was pared by 1 base and J by 7 bases, with 11 bases between. CDR1 is SGHRS, CDR2 YFSETQ, per germline. The CDR3 nucleotides are TGCGCCAGCAGCTTGAGAGGGGAGGGTGGCTACACCTTC. It translates to CASSLRGEGGYTF.